The 15 T cell receptor beta chains presented below share a single source sample, sequenced in a study of blood T cell repertoires in COVID-19 (dated by TCRdb to 2020 to 2021). The receptor library was made with the immunoSEQ multiplex PCR assay. TCRdb holds this immuneACCESS table with in-frame rearrangements only. Some clones are missing; in checked studies, unresolved V genes explain under half, and the rest has no known cause. The sample table records about 120,000 clones; around 79% of these occur just once. The top ten hold about 2.5% of the sample. Sequencing input: peripheral blood. Every receptor here comes from an older man with acute or convalescent COVID-19.

This clone was picked up a small number of times. This chain joins TRBV19 and TRBJ1-5, with TRBD1 as a possible D gene (6 bases). The CDR3 consists of 17 residues. V gave up 1 base and J gave up 2 bases, with 15 bases separating them. Germline assignment: CDR1 LNHDA and CDR2 SQIVND (reference sequence). The CDR3 DNA follows: TGTGCCAGTAGTATAGTCGCGGGGGCAACGGGCAATCAGCCCCAGCATTTT. It codes for CASSIVAGATGNQPQHF.

The CDR3 here is CASSLDPAASEAFF. DNA of the CDR3: TGTGCCAGCAGCTTAGACCCCGCGGCATCTGAAGCTTTCTTT. The chain recombines TRBV7-9 with TRBJ1-1; no clear D gene. V lost 1 base and J 6 bases, leaving 12 bases between the germline ends. Germline V CDR1 and CDR2: SEHNR, FQNEAQ (reference sequence). The CDR3 runs to 14 residues.

This clone was observed many times. The CDR3 is CARFGTTDSYEQYF. The CDR3 bases are TGTGCCAGATTTGGGACAACCGATTCCTACGAGCAGTACTTC. The chain employs TRBV27 and TRBJ2-7; possible D gene TRBD1, 6 bases. Germline V gene sequence: CDR1 MNHEY, CDR2 SMNVEV (reference sequence). The CDR3 has 14 amino acids. The germline V and J ends were trimmed by 9 bases and 1 base, with 16 bases remaining between them.

This chain joins TRBV27 and TRBJ2-7; the D gene is possibly TRBD1 (6 bases). The CDR3 loop spans 14 amino acids. Germline loops: CDR1 MNHEY, CDR2 SMNVEV (reference sequence). Trimming pared 2 bases from V and 2 bases from J, leaving 10 bases between. The CDR3 DNA follows: TGTGCCAGCAGTTTAGCACAGGGACCCTACGAGCAGTACTTC. It is translated as CASSLAQGPYEQYF.

This clone showed up just a few times. The genes are TRBV19 and TRBJ1-1; the match to TRBD1 covers 9 bases. Per germline, CDR1 LNHDA and CDR2 SQIVND (reference sequence). The CDR3 consists of 19 residues. After removal of 5 bases from V and 1 base from J, the junction contained 17 bases not matched to a gene. DNA of the CDR3: TGTGCCAGTAGTTCGGGACAGGGAGGTGCTGTTCCCTGGAACACTGAAGCTTTCTTT. Translated, it gives CASSSGQGGAVPWNTEAFF.

The genes are TRBV5-6 and TRBJ1-2; 9 nucleotides line up with TRBD1. The CDR3 has 14 residues. The V gene's germline CDR1 is SGHDT and CDR2 YYEEEE. The ends lost 4 bases at V and 4 bases at J; junction bases unmatched: 5. Written as DNA, the CDR3 is TGTGCCAGCAGCGGGGGACAGGGCGGCTATGGCTACACCTTC. Amino acid sequence: CASSGGQGGYGYTF.

The genes are TRBV9 and TRBJ1-3, with no clear D. Between the trimmed V and J ends, which lost 2 bases and 8 bases, there was a span of 14 bases. CDR1 and CDR2 from the germline V gene are SGDLS and YYNGEE. The CDR3 is 14 residues long. The CDR3, as DNA: TGTGCCAGCAGCGTTCGAAATGCCGGGGACACCATATATTTT. Protein sequence: CASSVRNAGDTIYF.

J is TRBJ1-5 and V is TRBV28; TRBD1 aligns across 7 bases. Germline-derived CDR1 and CDR2 are MDHEN and SYDVKM. V lost 9 bases to trimming and J lost 2 bases; unmatched junction nucleotides: 4. This CDR3 is built from 13 residues. The CDR3 loop is CASSGGGNQPQHF. The CDR3 DNA reads TGTGCCAGTTCAGGGGGAGGCAATCAGCCCCAGCATTTT.

The chain combines TRBV5-1 with TRBJ2-1; TRBD1 aligns across 7 bases. Trimming at V came to 4 bases and at J to 0 bases, leaving 7 bases not matched to a gene. The CDR3 is 16 amino acids. Germline V gene data show CDR1 as SGHRS and CDR2 as YFSETQ. Written as DNA, the CDR3 is TGCGCCAGCAGCGATTCGGGACAGCTCTCCTACAATGAGCAGTTCTTC. Encoded protein: CASSDSGQLSYNEQFF.

This sequence joins TRBV10-3 and TRBJ1-2; tentative D call: TRBD1 (6 bases). The V end was cut by 11 bases, the J end by 3 bases, with 13 bases between. Looked up from germline, CDR1 is ENHRY and CDR2 is SYGVKD. This CDR3 is 12 amino acids long. CDR3 amino acids: CAGRTEDYGYTF. CDR3 bases: TGTGCCGGACGGACAGAGGACTATGGCTACACCTTC.

There are a few counts of this clone. This sequence joins TRBV11-3 and TRBJ1-1; unclear D gene. From germline, CDR1 is SGHNT and CDR2 YENEEA. V was clipped by 4 bases and J by 0 bases, with 12 bases between them. The CDR3 spans 15 residues. This chain's CDR3 is CASSSVTVMNTEAFF. Here the CDR3 DNA reads TGTGCCAGCAGCTCCGTAACAGTGATGAACACTGAAGCTTTCTTT.

The rearrangement joins TRBV19 to TRBJ1-4, with D maybe TRBD1 (6 bases). CDR3 length: 14 residues. Germline-derived CDR1 and CDR2 are LNHDA and SQIVND (reference sequence). V dropped 3 bases and J dropped 8 bases, with 13 bases sitting between them. This CDR3 is CASSIGGGEEKLFF. CDR3 nucleotide sequence: TGTGCCAGTAGTATTGGCGGGGGCGAGGAAAAACTGTTTTTT.

The V and J genes are TRBV4-2 and TRBJ1-5, with D unresolved. Trimming cost V 0 bases and J 10 bases, with 13 bases left between them. CDR3 size: 14 residues. Germline V CDR1 and CDR2: LGHNA, YNFKEQ. CDR3 nucleotide sequence: TGTGCCAGCAGCCAAGAGGGCCTAACGGATCCCCAGCATTTT. Translation gives CASSQEGLTDPQHF.

The CDR3 here is CASSPVRGGLDTQYF. CDR3 nucleotides: TGCGCCAGCAGCCCTGTGAGGGGGGGCCTGGATACGCAGTATTTT. This chain joins TRBV5-1 and TRBJ2-3, with TRBD2 as a possible D gene (7 bases). The CDR3 consists of 15 residues. V was pared by 4 bases and J by 6 bases, with 18 bases between. Germline CDR1 is SGHRS and CDR2 is YFSETQ.

The chain carries TRBV6-5 and TRBJ2-5, with a weak D call TRBD1 (6 bases). Deletions cut 6 bases from V and 3 bases from J, with 17 bases between. Looked up from germline, CDR1 is MNHEY and CDR2 is SVGAGI. The CDR3 is made up of 15 amino acids. The DNA of the CDR3 is TGTGCCAGCAGGTTGGAACAGGGTCGAAAAGAGACCCAGTACTTC. Translation gives CASRLEQGRKETQYF.